The 11 T cell receptor beta chains presented below share a single source sample, sequenced in a study of cytomegalovirus exposure and HLA in healthy donors. The PCR contained 60 Vbeta and 13 Jbeta primers. Produced via immunoSEQ multiplex PCR; TCRdb's table is partial and in-frame only. Of roughly 100,000 clones in the sample, around 75% were seen once. Sample: PBMCs. These receptors were taken from a man between 18 and 35 years old in good health and CMV-seropositive.

The V and J genes are TRBV6-5 and TRBJ1-1; D may be TRBD1 (5 bases). Between the trimmed V and J ends, which lost 5 bases and 1 base, there was a span of 11 bases. The CDR3 is 14 residues long. CDR1 and CDR2 from the germline V gene are MNHEY and SVGAGI. The CDR3 region has the DNA TGTGCCAGCAGTCATTTACAGGAGAACACTGAAGCTTTCTTT. This encodes CASSHLQENTEAFF.

This rearrangement joins TRBV30 to TRBJ2-7; perhaps TRBD2 as D (5 bases). The germline gives CDR1 GTSNPN, CDR2 SVGIG (reference sequence). There are 13 residues in the CDR3. V was shortened by 4 bases and J by 0 bases, with 10 bases between the two germline ends. CDR3: CAWTVRGSYEQYF. CDR3 DNA sequence: TGTGCCTGGACCGTACGGGGCTCCTACGAGCAGTACTTC.

The chain has TRBV9 and TRBJ2-3, with 9 bases fitting TRBD2. The CDR3 loop spans 16 amino acids. Trimming at V came to 3 bases and at J to 3 bases, leaving 8 bases not matched to a gene. Germline-derived CDR1 and CDR2 are SGDLS and YYNGEE. The CDR3 DNA sequence: TGTGCCAGCAGCGCTCTAGCGGGGCAAACTACAGATACGCAGTATTTT. Translating it yields CASSALAGQTTDTQYF.

The chain couples TRBV7-9 to TRBJ1-1, with D perhaps TRBD1 (5 bases). V was shortened by 5 bases and J by 5 bases, with 12 bases between the two germline ends. Germline CDR1 is SEHNR and CDR2 is FQNEAQ (reference sequence). CDR3 size: 13 residues. The CDR3 reads CASSAQGDTEAFF. The CDR3 region has the DNA TGTGCCAGCAGCGCGCAGGGTGATACTGAAGCTTTCTTT.

The chain is built from TRBV27 and TRBJ2-2; D is perhaps TRBD2 (6 bases). The CDR3 totals 11 residues. The V gene lost 5 bases and the J gene lost 14 bases, with 12 bases spanning the gap. Germline CDR1 MNHEY, CDR2 SMNVEV (reference sequence). The CDR3 DNA reads as TGTGCCAGCAGTCAAGGGACTGATCTGTTTTTT. Protein sequence: CASSQGTDLFF.

J is TRBJ1-5 and V is TRBV18; 7 nucleotides match TRBD1. This CDR3 has 15 residues. Trimming removed 3 bases from V and 0 bases from J; junction bases left unmatched: 2. Germline CDR1 is KGHSH and CDR2 is LQKENI. The CDR3 protein is CASSPGTVSNQPQHF. Written as DNA, the CDR3 is TGTGCCAGCTCACCGGGGACAGTTAGCAATCAGCCCCAGCATTTT.

The rearrangement uses TRBV7-9 and TRBJ1-2; 7 nucleotides line up with TRBD1. The CDR3 has 16 amino acids. Germline V gene lookup returns CDR1 SEHNR and CDR2 FQNEAQ (reference sequence). V lost 5 bases to trimming and J lost 6 bases; unmatched junction nucleotides: 15. The CDR3 DNA sequence: TGTGCCAGCAGCCGTCCCCCCCGGACAGGTTGGAATGGCTACACCTTC. Protein: CASSRPPRTGWNGYTF.

The chain recombines TRBV28 with TRBJ2-1; 11 bases agree with TRBD2. Losses at the gene ends were 3 bases for V and 5 bases for J; bases not matched to a gene: 3. The germline CDR1 and CDR2 sequences are MDHEN and SYDVKM. The CDR3 has 15 amino acids. The CDR3 region has the DNA TGTGCCAGCAGTTTCCTAGCGGGGGGCAACAATGAGCAGTTCTTC. Amino acids: CASSFLAGGNNEQFF.

The genes are TRBV28 and TRBJ1-5; D gene unclear. This CDR3 is 15 amino acids long. Germline-derived CDR1 and CDR2 are MDHEN and SYDVKM. Between the trimmed V and J ends, which lost 2 bases and 1 base, there was a span of 9 bases. For the CDR3, the DNA is TGTGCCAGCAGTTTAATCGACTCCAGCAATCAGCCCCAGCATTTT. Translation gives CASSLIDSSNQPQHF.

The rearrangement joins TRBV28 to TRBJ2-5, with 7 bases that match TRBD1. Losses at the gene ends were 7 bases for V and 2 bases for J; bases not matched to a gene: 4. The CDR3 totals 13 residues. CDR1 and CDR2 from the germline V gene are MDHEN and SYDVKM. The CDR3 nucleotides are TGTGCCAGCAAGGACAGGAAACAAGAGACCCAGTACTTC. It encodes CASKDRKQETQYF.

The J gene is TRBJ2-2, the V gene TRBV7-7, with 13 bases identical to TRBD2. This CDR3 contains 17 residues. The V gene's germline CDR1 is SSHAT and CDR2 FNYEAQ (reference sequence). J was trimmed by 7 bases and V by 3 bases; bases with no gene match: 8. The CDR3, as DNA: TGTGCCAGCAGCTTGGATCCGGGACTAGCGGGGATCGGGGAGCTGTTTTTT. Translated, it gives CASSLDPGLAGIGELFF.